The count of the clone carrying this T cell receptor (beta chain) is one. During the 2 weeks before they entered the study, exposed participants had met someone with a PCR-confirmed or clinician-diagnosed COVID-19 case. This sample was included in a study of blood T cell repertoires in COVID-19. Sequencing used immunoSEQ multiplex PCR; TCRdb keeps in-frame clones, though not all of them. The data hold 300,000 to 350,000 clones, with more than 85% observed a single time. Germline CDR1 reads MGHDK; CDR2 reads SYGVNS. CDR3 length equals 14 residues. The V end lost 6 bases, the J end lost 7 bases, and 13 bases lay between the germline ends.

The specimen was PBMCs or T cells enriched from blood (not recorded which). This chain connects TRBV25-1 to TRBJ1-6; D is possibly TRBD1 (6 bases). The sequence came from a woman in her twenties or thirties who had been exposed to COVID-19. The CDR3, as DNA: TGTGCCAGCAGGGCTGTCAGGGGCAATTCACCCCTCCACTTT. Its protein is CASRAVRGNSPLHF. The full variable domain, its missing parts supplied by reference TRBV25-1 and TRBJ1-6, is EADIYQTPRYLVIGTGKKITLECSQTMGHDKMYWYQQDPGMELHLIHYSYGVNSTEKGDLSSESTVSRIRTEHFPLTLESARPSHTSQYLCASRAVRGNSPLHFGNGTRLTVT.